A selection of T cell receptor beta chains follows, all from one sample in a study of cytomegalovirus exposure and HLA in healthy donors. Assay used: immunoSEQ multiplex PCR; TCRdb lists only in-frame clones, some missing. The sample lists some 120,000 clones, over 8% occurring once. The source material was PBMCs. The receptor source for this set is a man in his thirties or forties in good health and CMV-seronegative. Both conserved end residues are part of each CDR3. The D gene is left open where the match is weak. Size is omitted from some rows. Given values are once, few, many or a class for expanded clones.

DNA: TGTGCCAGCAGCACTACGGGAGTTGAACCCATCGGGGAGCTGTTTTTT
CDR3: CASSTTGVEPIGELFF
J: TRBJ2-2
V: TRBV7-9
size: NA
D: NA

DNA: TGCGCCAGCAACGGGGGGGGGCTTGACTATGGCTACACCTTC
CDR3: CASNGGGLDYGYTF
J: TRBJ1-2
V: TRBV4-1
size: NA
D: NA

DNA: TGTGCCAGCTCACCACCTGCAGGGGACGAGCAGTACTTC
CDR3: CASSPPAGDEQYF
J: TRBJ2-7
V: TRBV18
size: NA
D: NA

DNA: TGTGCCAGCAGCGGGAGATCCTATAATTCACCCCTCCACTTT
CDR3: CASSGRSYNSPLHF
J: TRBJ1-6
V: TRBV6-1
size: NA
D: NA

DNA: TGCGCCAGCAGCTTGGGCTACCTGCGAGGCGAGGAGACCCAGTACTTC
CDR3: CASSLGYLRGEETQYF
J: TRBJ2-5
V: TRBV5-1
size: few
D: NA

DNA: TGTGCCAGCCTTTTGTCGGACAGGGGGATCCCTGAAGCTTTCTTT
CDR3: CASLLSDRGIPEAFF
J: TRBJ1-1
V: TRBV6-5
size: few
D: TRBD1

DNA: TGTGCCAGCAGCACACCCGCTGCTCCTTTGGGGGGGCAGACGCAGTATTTT
CDR3: CASSTPAAPLGGQTQYF
J: TRBJ2-3
V: TRBV21-1
size: few
D: NA

DNA: TGCAGCGTTGGGCAGGGCCTTTCCTACGAGCAGTACTTC
CDR3: CSVGQGLSYEQYF
J: TRBJ2-7
V: TRBV29-1
size: NA
D: NA

DNA: TGTGCCAGCAGTCCCAGTGACAGTCAGCCCCAGCATTTT
CDR3: CASSPSDSQPQHF
J: TRBJ1-5
V: TRBV7-2
size: few
D: NA

DNA: TGTGCCAGCAGCCTGGACAGTGACAATCAGCCCCAGCATTTT
CDR3: CASSLDSDNQPQHF
J: TRBJ1-5
V: TRBV7-9
size: few
D: NA

DNA: TGCGCCAGCAGCCCCAGTCCGGGACAGGGGGCGTCCTTCTTT
CDR3: CASSPSPGQGASFF
J: TRBJ1-1
V: TRBV5-1
size: few
D: TRBD1

DNA: TGCGCCAGCAGCAACCCCGACGGGGGGCGAGAGACCCAGTACTTC
CDR3: CASSNPDGGRETQYF
J: TRBJ2-5
V: TRBV5-1
size: few
D: NA

DNA: TGTGCCAGCAGACGACGGGGGGGGAGCGATGGCTACACCTTC
CDR3: CASRRRGGSDGYTF
J: TRBJ1-2
V: TRBV6-5
size: few
D: NA

DNA: TGTGCCAGCAGCTGGGAGGCGACATCAGCCAAAAACATTCAGTACTTC
CDR3: CASSWEATSAKNIQYF
J: TRBJ2-4
V: TRBV7-8
size: few
D: NA

DNA: TGTGCCAGCAGTTCGGACAGGGCGAACACTGAAGCTTTCTTT
CDR3: CASSSDRANTEAFF
J: TRBJ1-1
V: TRBV6-5
size: few
D: TRBD1

DNA: TGTGCCAGCAGCTTTTCAGGAACAGGGCCGGTTGAAGCTTTCTTT
CDR3: CASSFSGTGPVEAFF
J: TRBJ1-1
V: TRBV5-4
size: few
D: NA

DNA: TGTGCCAGCAGTGAACGAGGGGGCAATGAGCAGTTCTTC
CDR3: CASSERGGNEQFF
J: TRBJ2-1
V: TRBV6-1
size: NA
D: NA

DNA: TGTGCCAGCAGCTTGGGGCTAGCGACCGGGGAGCTGTTTTTT
CDR3: CASSLGLATGELFF
J: TRBJ2-2
V: TRBV5-4
size: NA
D: NA

DNA: TGTGCCAGCAGCCACGACGGGGGGAGCTCCTACGAGCAGTACTTC
CDR3: CASSHDGGSSYEQYF
J: TRBJ2-7
V: TRBV7-8
size: NA
D: TRBD2

DNA: TGTGCCAGCAGCTTCAGGTCTAGCCTATCCGGGGAGCTGTTTTTT
CDR3: CASSFRSSLSGELFF
J: TRBJ2-2
V: TRBV7-2
size: few
D: NA

DNA: TGCGCCAGCAGCTTGGAACCCGCTCGGGGGGAGCAGTACTTC
CDR3: CASSLEPARGEQYF
J: TRBJ2-7
V: TRBV5-1
size: few
D: NA

DNA: TGTGCCACAGCTACCCTCCCCGGGACAGGGGGCGAGCAGTACTTC
CDR3: CATATLPGTGGEQYF
J: TRBJ2-7
V: TRBV6-5
size: NA
D: TRBD1

DNA: TGTGCCAGCAGCTCACGACAGGGGGCGCCGGTGAACACTGAAGCTTTCTTT
CDR3: CASSSRQGAPVNTEAFF
J: TRBJ1-1
V: TRBV9
size: few
D: TRBD1

DNA: TGTGCCAGCACCCTACAGGGTACCTATGGCTACACCTTC
CDR3: CASTLQGTYGYTF
J: TRBJ1-2
V: TRBV6-1
size: NA
D: NA

DNA: TGTGCCAGCAGCTTGGAGGAGCGGGAGTTCGAGCAGTACTTC
CDR3: CASSLEEREFEQYF
J: TRBJ2-7
V: TRBV5-6
size: NA
D: TRBD2

DNA: TGTGCCAGCAGCCCCTACAGGGGACGGAACACCGGGGAGCTGTTTTTT
CDR3: CASSPYRGRNTGELFF
J: TRBJ2-2
V: TRBV7-9
size: few
D: TRBD1

DNA: TGTGCCAGCAGCTCCCGAAGGACTAGCGGGGCCGACAATGAGCAGTTCTTC
CDR3: CASSSRRTSGADNEQFF
J: TRBJ2-1
V: TRBV9
size: few
D: TRBD2

DNA: TGTGCCAGCAGCTTAGCGCCCCCCAGCGGCACAGATACGCAGTATTTT
CDR3: CASSLAPPSGTDTQYF
J: TRBJ2-3
V: TRBV7-2
size: few
D: NA

DNA: TGTGCCATCAGTGAGCCGGGGACAGCTAGCACAGATACGCAGTATTTT
CDR3: CAISEPGTASTDTQYF
J: TRBJ2-3
V: TRBV10-3
size: few
D: TRBD1

DNA: TGTGCCAGCAGTTTACCCCCCGATAGATATAGCAATCAGCCCCAGCATTTT
CDR3: CASSLPPDRYSNQPQHF
J: TRBJ1-5
V: TRBV28
size: few
D: NA

DNA: TGTGCCAGCAGCTCCCAGACAGGGCCCTACGAGCAGTACTTC
CDR3: CASSSQTGPYEQYF
J: TRBJ2-7
V: TRBV7-2
size: few
D: TRBD1

DNA: TGTGCCAGCAGACCTATTACAGGGGGCCCCGGGCACGAGCAGTACTTC
CDR3: CASRPITGGPGHEQYF
J: TRBJ2-7
V: TRBV7-8
size: few
D: TRBD1

DNA: TGTGCCAGCAGCGCCGAGGGACAGGGGTCGGCTAATGAAAAACTGTTTTTT
CDR3: CASSAEGQGSANEKLFF
J: TRBJ1-4
V: TRBV9
size: NA
D: TRBD1

DNA: TGTGCCAGTAGTATTGGACAGGGGTATTTAGAGACCCAGTACTTC
CDR3: CASSIGQGYLETQYF
J: TRBJ2-5
V: TRBV19
size: few
D: TRBD1

DNA: TGTGCCAGTAGCAGAGACAGCGGAAACACCATATATTTT
CDR3: CASSRDSGNTIYF
J: TRBJ1-3
V: TRBV19
size: few
D: NA

DNA: TGTGCCAGCAGCCCCGGCAGGGGCGCCTATGGCTACACCTTC
CDR3: CASSPGRGAYGYTF
J: TRBJ1-2
V: TRBV5-4
size: NA
D: NA

DNA: TGTGCCAGCAGTTTATTCAGGGGGCGAACCGGGGAGCTGTTTTTT
CDR3: CASSLFRGRTGELFF
J: TRBJ2-2
V: TRBV28
size: NA
D: TRBD1

DNA: TGTGCCAGTACGGAACAGGGTAGGAATGAGCAGTTCTTC
CDR3: CASTEQGRNEQFF
J: TRBJ2-1
V: TRBV19
size: NA
D: NA

DNA: TGCGCCAGCAGTGACCCTAGCGGGGGGGCCCGAGAGACCCAGTACTTC
CDR3: CASSDPSGGARETQYF
J: TRBJ2-5
V: TRBV10-2
size: NA
D: TRBD2

DNA: TGCGCCAGCAGGACGACAGGGACTAACTATGGCTACACCTTC
CDR3: CASRTTGTNYGYTF
J: TRBJ1-2
V: TRBV5-1
size: few
D: TRBD1

DNA: TGTGCCAGTAGTCCCGGACAGGGGGCTCGGCAGTACTTC
CDR3: CASSPGQGARQYF
J: TRBJ2-7
V: TRBV19
size: NA
D: TRBD1

DNA: TGTGCCAGCAGTTACTCGAACAGGGGGGATTCACCCCTCCACTTT
CDR3: CASSYSNRGDSPLHF
J: TRBJ1-6
V: TRBV6-5
size: few
D: TRBD1

DNA: TGTGCCAGCAGTGAAGCTGCGGGGCGCAATACGCAGTATTTT
CDR3: CASSEAAGRNTQYF
J: TRBJ2-3
V: TRBV6-1
size: few
D: NA

DNA: TGCAGCGTCCCACGGGGTGGGTATGGCTACACCTTC
CDR3: CSVPRGGYGYTF
J: TRBJ1-2
V: TRBV29-1
size: few
D: NA

DNA: TGTGCCAGCTCACCGGACAGGGGGCAAGAGACCCAGTACTTC
CDR3: CASSPDRGQETQYF
J: TRBJ2-5
V: TRBV18
size: few
D: TRBD1

DNA: TGTGCCAGCAGCCCACTAGCGCTGAACACCGGGGAGCTGTTTTTT
CDR3: CASSPLALNTGELFF
J: TRBJ2-2
V: TRBV11-2
size: NA
D: TRBD2

DNA: TGTGCCAGCTCACGTTCGACAGGGGGGGAAACTGAAGCTTTCTTT
CDR3: CASSRSTGGETEAFF
J: TRBJ1-1
V: TRBV18
size: NA
D: TRBD1

DNA: TGCGCCAGCAGCTTGGCTGGACAGAACACCGGGGAGCTGTTTTTT
CDR3: CASSLAGQNTGELFF
J: TRBJ2-2
V: TRBV5-1
size: NA
D: NA

DNA: TGCGCCAGCAGTGATGAGGATACGCAGTATTTT
CDR3: CASSDEDTQYF
J: TRBJ2-3
V: TRBV10-2
size: few
D: NA

DNA: TGCGCCAGCAGCCTTGGGACTAGCCATTACAATGAGCAGTTCTTC
CDR3: CASSLGTSHYNEQFF
J: TRBJ2-1
V: TRBV5-1
size: few
D: TRBD2

DNA: TGCGCCAGCAGTCCCTCGCGGGCCACTTCCTACGAGCAGTACTTC
CDR3: CASSPSRATSYEQYF
J: TRBJ2-7
V: TRBV23-1
size: NA
D: NA

DNA: TGTGCCAGCAGCTTAGCCGGGATCTTTAATGAAAAACTGTTTTTT
CDR3: CASSLAGIFNEKLFF
J: TRBJ1-4
V: TRBV11-3
size: few
D: NA

DNA: TGTGCCTGGAGTCCCTGGGGGGTCTTAGCCGAGCAGTACTTC
CDR3: CAWSPWGVLAEQYF
J: TRBJ2-7
V: TRBV30
size: few
D: NA

DNA: TGTGCCTGGAGTGTAGGGATCGGGAGGGTTGGCTACGAGCAGTACTTC
CDR3: CAWSVGIGRVGYEQYF
J: TRBJ2-7
V: TRBV30
size: NA
D: TRBD2

DNA: TGTGCCACCAGCAAAGAAGGAGAGGGGGTCAAAAACATTCAGTACTTC
CDR3: CATSKEGEGVKNIQYF
J: TRBJ2-4
V: TRBV15
size: NA
D: NA

DNA: TGTGCCAGCAGTGCTTCCCGAACAGGGATTGGACACGAGCAGTACTTC
CDR3: CASSASRTGIGHEQYF
J: TRBJ2-7
V: TRBV2
size: NA
D: NA

DNA: TGCGCCAGCAGCGCGGGAGCGGGAGTCACAGATACGCAGTATTTT
CDR3: CASSAGAGVTDTQYF
J: TRBJ2-3
V: TRBV5-1
size: NA
D: TRBD2

DNA: TGTGCCAGCAGCTGGACTAGCGGGAGGGCCTACGAGCAGTACTTC
CDR3: CASSWTSGRAYEQYF
J: TRBJ2-7
V: TRBV5-4
size: few
D: TRBD2

DNA: TGTGCCAGCTCACCTCCGGGGGGGTCTGAAGCTTTCTTT
CDR3: CASSPPGGSEAFF
J: TRBJ1-1
V: TRBV18
size: NA
D: NA

DNA: TGTGCCAGCAGTGGGGACTTTGGATCCAATGAGCAGTTCTTC
CDR3: CASSGDFGSNEQFF
J: TRBJ2-1
V: TRBV7-9
size: few
D: NA